Below, 24 T cell receptor beta chains from the same sample are listed, as sequenced in a study of blood T cells in healthy people across ages. Primers used in a second PCR of about 7 to 12 cycles were a sample-barcoded 5' primer and a J-beta primer mix. One entry per CDR3 protein results from TCRdb running MiXCR on the 5' RACE reads. The data show approximately 780,000 distinct CDR3 sequences, approximately 24% seen once. These data were also filed under a second study, of T cells of mothers and their children.

Sample: blood. The receptor source for this set is a boy between 10 and 17 years old in good health.

The chain employs TRBV24-1 and TRBJ2-7, with D maybe TRBD1 (5 bases). The V gene's germline CDR1 is KGHDR and CDR2 SFDVKD. This CDR3 contains 12 residues. The germline V and J ends were trimmed by 0 bases and 6 bases, with 5 bases remaining between them. In DNA form, the CDR3 reads TGTGCCACCAGTGATTTGAGGGGCGAGCAGTACTTC. Translated, it gives CATSDLRGEQYF.

On this clonotype itself: It is likely a read error, because the conserved phenylalanine at the end of the CDR3 is missing. The chain combines TRBV19 with TRBJ1-5, with 10 bases matching TRBD1. The J segment lost 2 bases and the V segment lost 5 bases, leaving 6 bases of the junction unmatched. Germline CDR1 reads LNHDA; CDR2 reads SQIVND (reference sequence). CDR3 length: 16 amino acids. The CDR3 nucleotides read TGTGCCAGTAGTTTGGACAGGGGGGACGGCAATCAGCCCCAGCATCTT. Translating gives CASSLDRGDGNQPQHL.

The chain links TRBV29-1 to TRBJ2-5; D perhaps matches TRBD1 (5 bases). The CDR3 length is 12 residues. Germline V gene data show CDR1 as SQVTM and CDR2 as ANQGSEA. Trimming cost V 4 bases and J 1 base, with 7 bases left between them. The CDR3 is CSVATAQETQYF. CDR3 DNA: TGCAGCGTTGCGACAGCCCAAGAGACCCAGTACTTC. The full variable domain, completed using reference TRBV29-1 and TRBJ2-5, is SAVISQKPSRDICQRGTSLTIQCQVDSQVTMMFWYRQQPGQSLTLIATANQGSEATYESGFVIDKFPISRPNLTFSTLTVSNMSPEDSSIYLCSVATAQETQYFGPGTRLLVL.

This chain uses TRBV5-6 with TRBJ1-2; 7 positions match TRBD1. V was clipped by 2 bases and J by 4 bases; unmatched bases: 8. The CDR3 has 15 amino acids. Germline CDR1 SGHDT, CDR2 YYEEEE. The CDR3 bases are TGTGCCAGCAGCTTAGGTCCAGGGGGACTCTATGGCTACACCTTC. Residues: CASSLGPGGLYGYTF. Full variable domain (missing parts from reference TRBV5-6 and TRBJ1-2): DAGVTQSPTHLIKTRGQQVTLRCSPKSGHDTVSWYQQALGQGPQFIFQYYEEEERQRGNFPDRFSGHQFPNYSSELNVNALLLGDSALYLCASSLGPGGLYGYTFGSGTRLTVV.

This clonotype was seen only a few times. This chain connects TRBV7-2 to TRBJ2-6, with D unresolved. The CDR3 totals 17 residues. V was pared by 5 bases and J by 0 bases, with 14 bases between. Germline CDR1 reads SGHTA; CDR2 reads FQGNSA. The CDR3 loop reads CASSSSWTGSGANVLTF. CDR3 nucleotide sequence: TGTGCCAGCAGCAGTTCTTGGACGGGCTCTGGGGCCAACGTCCTGACTTTC.

To note about this clonotype: One end of the junction is discordant with germline, which a read error may explain. The genes are TRBV9 and TRBJ1-5; D might be TRBD1 (5 bases). This CDR3 is built from 11 residues. Germline CDR1 SGDLS, CDR2 YYNGEE. This CDR3 is CASSAHPGLDF. The CDR3 DNA sequence: TGTGCCAGCAGCGCTCATCCGGGACTAGATTTT.

The sample holds a few counts of this clonotype. The genes are TRBV2 and TRBJ2-3; TRBD2 matches 9 bases. The CDR3 contains 14 residues. J was trimmed by 4 bases and V by 7 bases; bases with no gene match: 6. Per the germline V gene, CDR1 is SNHLY and CDR2 is FYNNEI. The CDR3 bases are TGTGCCAGCAATCGGGAGCGGGGGGCAGATACGCAGTATTTT. This sequence encodes CASNRERGADTQYF.

The chain recombines TRBV5-1 with TRBJ2-3, with a possible D match to TRBD2 (5 bases). Trimming pared 0 bases from V and 5 bases from J, leaving 10 bases between. There are 14 residues in the CDR3. Germline V gene sequence: CDR1 SGHRS, CDR2 YFSETQ. CDR3 DNA: TGCGCCAGCAGCTTGGGCGTAGAGGGAGATACGCAGTATTTT. This gives the protein CASSLGVEGDTQYF.

This chain uses TRBV2 with TRBJ2-7; 8 bases are a match to TRBD1. Germline assignment: CDR1 SNHLY and CDR2 FYNNEI. The CDR3 has 14 amino acids. The V gene end was trimmed by 5 bases and the J gene end by 5 bases; junction bases not matched to a gene: 8. CDR3 in DNA: TGTGCCAGCAGTCCGGACAGGGCCCCTCACGAGCAGTACTTC. It is translated as CASSPDRAPHEQYF.

This clonotype was seen more than once but under ten times. The chain links TRBV3-1 to TRBJ2-7; 13 nucleotides line up with TRBD2. V shed 6 bases, J shed 2 bases, and the junction held 4 bases outside the gene matches. This CDR3 comprises 15 residues. Germline V gene data show CDR1 as LGHDT and CDR2 as YNNKEL (reference sequence). CDR3 loop: CASSYTSGGAYEQYF. For the CDR3, the DNA is TGTGCCAGCAGTTATACTAGCGGGGGGGCCTACGAGCAGTACTTC.

The chain combines TRBV6-6 with TRBJ2-5; the D gene is possibly TRBD1 (5 bases). The DNA end is a closer match to TRBJ2-7, so the J assignment may be wrong. CDR1 is MNHNY, CDR2 SVGAGI, per germline (reference sequence). The CDR3 is made up of 14 amino acids. The CDR3: CASSYAQGLYEQYF. The CDR3, as DNA: TGTGCCAGCAGTTACGCCCAGGGCCTCTACGAGCAGTACTTC.

This clonotype was counted between two and nine times. CDR3 protein: CASSTMGTDSTDTQYF. The DNA of the CDR3 is TGCGCCAGCAGCACAATGGGGACAGATAGCACAGATACGCAGTATTTT. The chain combines TRBV5-1 with TRBJ2-3, with TRBD1 matching 7 bases. The CDR3 consists of 16 residues. CDR1 is SGHRS and CDR2 is YFSETQ in the germline V gene. Trimming removed 4 bases from V and 0 bases from J; junction bases left unmatched: 8.

The V call is TRBV7-2, the J call TRBJ2-5, with a possible D match to TRBD2 (5 bases). CDR1 is SGHTA, CDR2 FQGNSA, per germline. V lost 2 bases and J 2 bases, leaving 9 bases between the germline ends. CDR3 length: 14 residues. CDR3 in DNA: TGTGCCAGCAGCTTAAGGTGGAGGCAAGAGACCCAGTACTTC. Amino acid sequence: CASSLRWRQETQYF.

This chain uses TRBV6-1 with TRBJ1-2; 9 nucleotides agree with TRBD1. This CDR3 region has 20 residues. CDR1 and CDR2 (germline): MNHNS, SASEGT. Unmatched junction bases numbered 20, after V lost 6 bases and J lost 0 bases. This CDR3 reads CASSRRTGQGRLGANYGYTF. The CDR3 bases are TGTGCCAGCAGCCGACGGACGGGACAGGGAAGGCTGGGGGCTAACTATGGCTACACCTTC.

The rearrangement links TRBV28 to TRBJ2-7; TRBD2 matches 8 bases. Germline CDR1 MDHEN, CDR2 SYDVKM. Trimming removed 5 bases from V and 2 bases from J; junction bases left unmatched: 11. The length of the CDR3 is 16 residues. The CDR3 is CASSLRGGTPTYEQYF. CDR3 sequence (DNA): TGTGCCAGCAGTCTGCGCGGGGGGACACCTACCTACGAGCAGTACTTC.

V and J are TRBV28 and TRBJ2-1, with D perhaps TRBD1 (6 bases). In germline, CDR1 is MDHEN, CDR2 SYDVKM. The CDR3 sequence is 15 residues long. V shed 6 bases and J shed 7 bases, with 19 bases lying between them. CDR3 in amino acids: CASSPRQVLRNEQFF. CDR3 coding DNA: TGTGCCAGCAGCCCCCGACAGGTCTTAAGAAATGAGCAGTTCTTC.

This clonotype occurred a few times. The chain combines TRBV14 with TRBJ2-1, with 9 positions matching TRBD2. The CDR3 length is 16 residues. Per germline, CDR1 SGHDN and CDR2 FVKESK. V dropped 6 bases and J dropped 7; count of bases not matched to a gene: 13. This CDR3 reads CASSFRRSGGGNEQFF. Here the CDR3 DNA reads TGTGCCAGCAGTTTCCGGCGTAGCGGGGGAGGTAATGAGCAGTTCTTC.

The genes are TRBV12-3 or TRBV12-4 and TRBJ1-1; D gene ambiguous. The V gene lost 1 base and the J gene lost 6 bases, with 12 bases spanning the gap. The CDR3 length is 14 residues. This CDR3 is CASSLGATNAEAFF. The DNA for the CDR3 is TGTGCCAGCAGTTTAGGTGCCACAAACGCTGAAGCTTTCTTT.

The gene calls are TRBV7-9 and TRBJ2-5; D perhaps matches TRBD1 (6 bases). Judging by the DNA end, TRBJ2-7 fits better; the J call may be wrong. There are 14 residues in the CDR3. The germline V gene has CDR1 SEHNR and CDR2 FQNEAQ (reference sequence). DNA for the CDR3: TGTGCCAGCAGCGCCTTGACAGGTTCCTACGAGCAGTACTTC. Its protein product is CASSALTGSYEQYF.

This clonotype has only a few counts. The chain is built from TRBV11-2 and TRBJ2-3; the D gene is possibly TRBD1 (6 bases). V lost 4 bases and J lost 0, with 11 bases in between. The CDR3 runs 15 residues. Germline V lookup: CDR1 SGHAT, CDR2 FQNNGV. The CDR3 region has the DNA TGTGCCAGCAGCTACAGGGCCGCTAGCACAGATACGCAGTATTTT. It encodes CASSYRAASTDTQYF.

This sequence joins TRBV10-1 and TRBJ2-5; D remains ambiguous. Germline assignment: CDR1 WNHNN and CDR2 SYGVQD (reference sequence). This CDR3 is 12 amino acids long. V lost 0 bases and J 5 bases, leaving 4 bases between the germline ends. Written as DNA, the CDR3 is TGCGCCAGCAGTGAGTCTATGGAGACCCAGTACTTC. Its translation is CASSESMETQYF.

The chain links TRBV3-1 to TRBJ2-6; a weak D match, TRBD2 (6 bases). The CDR3 runs to 18 residues. V was shortened by 3 bases and J by 2 bases, with 17 bases between the two germline ends. Germline V gene lookup returns CDR1 LGHDT and CDR2 YNNKEL (reference sequence). In DNA form, the CDR3 reads TGTGCCAGCAGCCATTTTTCGGGCGGGACGACTGGGGCCAACGTCCTGACTTTC. Translating gives CASSHFSGGTTGANVLTF.

This clonotype was found a few times. This chain links TRBV7-9 with TRBJ1-2, with 8 bases fitting TRBD1. This CDR3 comprises 15 residues. Unmatched junction bases numbered 6, after V lost 5 bases and J lost 1 base. Germline CDR1 SEHNR, CDR2 FQNEAQ (reference sequence). The CDR3 region is CASSLAGGSNYGYTF. The CDR3 bases are TGTGCCAGCAGCCTTGCAGGGGGCAGTAACTATGGCTACACCTTC.

The V gene is TRBV4-2, the J gene TRBJ2-2; 7 bases fit TRBD2. Germline values: CDR1 LGHNA, CDR2 YNFKEQ. This CDR3 spans 17 amino acids. V dropped 0 bases and J dropped 3; count of bases not matched to a gene: 7. The CDR3 is CASSQDQGLADTGELFF. CDR3 coding DNA: TGTGCCAGCAGCCAAGATCAGGGCCTAGCGGACACCGGGGAGCTGTTTTTT.